This record covers a single T cell receptor beta chain. The germline CDR1 and CDR2 sequences are SGDLS and YYNGEE. Trimming left V 0 bases short and J 0 bases short, with 12 bases between. The CDR3 has 16 residues. Methods used by the authors: Counts of nucleated cells, estimated from reference gene primer amplification, were obtained. The protocol was immunoSEQ multiplex PCR, while the TCRdb copy is restricted to in-frame clones and leaves out a portion. The V and J calls and clone size were taken over from that table, and D and trimming were inferred from the DNA. The sample contains approximately 100,000 clones, nearly 90% of which appear only once. The data were taken from a study of blood T cell repertoires in COVID-19. Study at large: The origin of the acute and convalescent COVID-19 samples was the United States, Italy and Spain. T cells, B-cell-depleted T cells, or PBMCs provided the cDNA or gDNA that served as material.

The receptor was isolated from a man aged 50-59 years in a cohort sampled during active COVID-19. The V and J genes are TRBV9 and TRBJ2-5; D perhaps matches TRBD1 (5 bases). The sequencing input was peripheral blood. The CDR3 coding sequence is TGTGCCAGCAGCGTAGACAGGACCTCGCACCAAGAGACCCAGTACTTC. Encoded protein: CASSVDRTSHQETQYF.